The following is a T cell receptor beta chain sequence with its context. The data originate from a study of blood T cell repertoires in COVID-19. On the study more broadly: In each case, the material was cDNA or gDNA derived from T cells, B-cell-depleted T cells, or PBMCs.

The CDR3 has 15 amino acids. V lost 5 bases and J lost 1, with 14 bases in between. CDR1 SGHTA and CDR2 FQGNSA come from the germline V gene. Using immunoSEQ multiplex PCR, the repertoire was profiled, and TCRdb retains in-frame clones only, with some absent. The sample includes 300,000 or so clones, roughly nine tenths seen only once; the top ten take 6.4%. V gene TRBV7-2 combines with J gene TRBJ1-2, with D maybe TRBD1 (6 bases). The sequenced sample consisted of peripheral blood. The receptor was isolated from a man younger than 35 who had recovered from COVID-19. CDR3 DNA: TGTGCCAGCAGCAGAACCGAGGACAGTAACTATGGCTACACCTTC. Amino acids: CASSRTEDSNYGYTF. Variable domain in full (rest from reference TRBV7-2 and TRBJ1-2): GAGVSQSPSNKVTEKGKDVELRCDPISGHTALYWYRQSLGQGLEFLIYFQGNSAPDKSGLPSDRFSAERTGGSVSTLTIQRTQQEDSAVYLCASSRTEDSNYGYTFGSGTRLTVV.